This T cell receptor (beta chain) is drawn from a study of a mutant IDH1 vaccine in newly diagnosed glioma (dated by TCRdb to the early 2020s). Looking at the study overall: Across visits V03 through V10, patients got a total of eight vaccinations, given in weeks 1, 3, 5, 7, 11, 15, 19 and 23. Vaccination began 4-6 weeks after radiotherapy alone, or alongside temozolomide cycles in the chemotherapy-containing groups. Of the approximately 33 treated patients, 62.5% were male and approximately 38% were female, and the mean age was 40.4 years. Prior to enrollment, standard therapy consisting of radiotherapy alone, temozolomide alone, or radiochemotherapy with temozolomide had been administered to patients, with the combination being received by most patients. Peripheral blood was drawn at six visits: V03 (baseline), V05, V07, V10, V12 and V13. For exploratory analyses, about two dozen treated patients had longitudinal TCRB deep sequencing done wherever samples were available. Overall results and qualifications from the work: No apparent relationship was observed between pseudoprogression and alterations in the top peripheral T cell clonotypes detected by TCRB sequencing. Vaccine-induced immune responses across multiple MHC alleles were detected in 93.3% of patients. The authors stated that sample limitations prevented analyses of patient blood samples from being reproduced. Availability determined which PBMC samples were chosen for TCRB deep sequencing.

Concerning this clone: Which antigen it targets is not known. Base qualities are not at hand, and no much larger clone is one base apart.

The sample's time point label, in plain terms: week 23, last vaccination. A 20-mer mutant IDH1 peptide at 300 micrograms in Montanide made up each vaccine dose, which was injected subcutaneously together with topical imiquimod. The donors had newly diagnosed IDH1-mutant astrocytomas of WHO grade 3 or 4 that showed loss of nuclear ATRX. The samples were drawn from NOA16, a multicentre, single-arm, open-label phase I trial in Germany that tested a mutant IDH1 peptide vaccine in humans for the first time. Genomic DNA for TCRB sequencing was extracted from EDTA blood using the DNeasy Blood and Tissue Kit. Libraries came from the immunoSEQ multiplex PCR assay. Rearranged TCR beta chain sequences were amplified using the hsTCRB Kit according to the manufacturer's protocol. Sequencing of TCRB libraries was carried out on an Illumina MiSeq. Per the original workflow: The kit vendor's proprietary platform handled demultiplexing, trimming and gene mapping. TCRdb obtained this table from immuneACCESS and retained in-frame rearrangements with V and J assigned. These tables miss some clones; where compared with another copy, unresolved V genes account for less than half of the shortfall, and the remainder is unexplained. V and J calls and clone size are as listed in that table; D and trimming were resolved from the DNA. This sample is represented by some 60,000 clones; 85% to 90% of them were singletons. The top ten clonotypes cover around 1.5% of the sample.

The receptor was isolated from a man aged 40-50 years with glioma. The sequenced sample was PBMCs, obtained from a glioma patient whose treatment included an IDH1 peptide vaccine.

The CDR3 corresponds to CASSLYSGGELFF. The sequence in DNA is TGTGCCAGCAGCCTTTACTCAGGCGGGGAGCTGTTTTTT. The V gene is TRBV5-6 and the J gene is TRBJ2-2; the D gene identity is not certain. Based on the germline V gene, the CDR1 and CDR2 sequences are SGHDT and YYEEEE. V is clipped by 4 bases and J by 7 bases, and the sequence between their germline boundaries is 11 bases long. Measured from the cysteine to the phenylalanine, the CDR3 is 13 residues long. Just the 39-base CDR3 DNA is kept, in frame starting at base 1.